This TCR beta chain emerged from a study of blood T cells in healthy people across ages. This clonotype was detected only a few times. Antigen specificity is unknown. The CDR3 has 14 amino acids. Germline values: CDR1 MNHEY, CDR2 SMNVEV (reference sequence). The V gene lost 2 bases and the J gene lost 8 bases, with 15 bases spanning the gap. Every donor provided roughly 10 milliliters of peripheral blood. A second PCR, run for roughly 7 to 11 cycles, used a sample-barcoded 5' primer plus a J-beta primer mix. Every individual sample yielded 3 million or more paired-end reads (each containing CDR3). TCRdb reanalysed the 5' RACE reads using MiXCR and keeps one entry per CDR3 protein. Of about 1.8 million distinct CDR3 sequences in the sample, around 48% were seen once. Notes on the study in general: Higher diversity and more naive CD4+ cells were features of long-lived donors, compared to aged donors. Age advanced and TCR beta diversity per million T cells fell, roughly linearly.

This sequence was found in a woman in her 40s in good health. The sequencing input was blood. The rearrangement joins TRBV27 to TRBJ2-5; a possible D gene is TRBD1 (6 bases). The CDR3 nucleotides read TGTGCCAGCAGTTTAGTACAGGGAGTGACAACCCAGTACTTC. Its translation is CASSLVQGVTTQYF.